The 14 T cell receptor beta chains presented below share a single source sample, sequenced in a study of identical twins. TCRdb reprocessed the 5' RACE reads with MiXCR, giving one entry per CDR3 protein. This table has 690,000 or so distinct CDR3 sequences, 8.6% appearing once. The sample was also linked to a second study, of yellow fever vaccine responses in identical twins.

The source material was PBMCs. These receptors came from a woman aged 18 to 35 in good health.

The table lists this clonotype with many counts. CDR3 amino acids: CASSLGQTFEPQHF. CDR3 sequence (DNA): TGTGCCAGCAGTCTGGGACAGACGTTTGAGCCCCAGCATTTT. V and J are TRBV12-3 or TRBV12-4 and TRBJ1-5, with TRBD1 identical over 7 bases. This CDR3 has 14 amino acids. V dropped 5 bases and J dropped 8; count of bases not matched to a gene: 9.

In this sample, this clonotype turned up many times. This rearrangement joins TRBV10-3 to TRBJ2-5, with D uncertain. Germline CDR1 ENHRY, CDR2 SYGVKD. The CDR3 consists of 12 residues. The V and J ends lost 4 bases and 4 bases respectively, with 7 bases between them. This CDR3 reads CAISVGSETQYF. The CDR3 nucleotides read TGTGCCATCAGTGTGGGTTCAGAGACCCAGTACTTC.

This clonotype was found a few times. The chain uses TRBV10-3 and TRBJ2-7, with 7 positions matching TRBD2. CDR1 is ENHRY and CDR2 is SYGVKD in the germline V gene. V shed 2 bases and J 2 bases; nucleotides not matched to a gene: 12. The CDR3 extends over 17 amino acids. The chain's CDR3 is CAISEGGVLDFTYEQYF. Here the CDR3 DNA reads TGTGCCATCAGTGAGGGGGGGGTATTGGACTTTACCTACGAGCAGTACTTC.

In its sample, this clonotype was seen many times. The V and J genes are TRBV29-1 and TRBJ1-4; 8 positions match TRBD1. There are 12 residues in the CDR3. V lost 3 bases, J lost 8 bases, and 2 bases stayed unmatched. The germline V gene encodes CDR1 SQVTM and CDR2 ANQGSEA. As DNA, the CDR3 is TGCAGCGTTGAGACAGGGGTGGAAAAACTGTTTTTT. This translates into CSVETGVEKLFF.

This clonotype was observed a handful of times. The chain has TRBV27 and TRBJ2-7; 7 bases fit TRBD2. CDR1 is MNHEY, CDR2 SMNVEV, per germline (reference sequence). V trimming: 2 bases; J trimming: 5 bases; junction bases outside the gene matches: 3. This CDR3 is built from 13 residues. This CDR3 is CASSLSGNHEQYF. In DNA, the CDR3 is TGTGCCAGCAGTTTAAGCGGGAACCACGAGCAGTACTTC.

This clonotype was seen at least ten times. The chain's CDR3 is CSVDGGNYGYTF. As DNA, the CDR3 is TGCAGCGTTGATGGGGGGAACTATGGCTACACCTTC. The chain combines TRBV29-1 with TRBJ1-2; a weak D match, TRBD1 (5 bases). The CDR3 is made up of 12 amino acids. Germline values: CDR1 SQVTM, CDR2 ANQGSEA. Trimming removed 3 bases from V and 2 bases from J, with 7 bases in between. Full variable domain (rest looked up from reference TRBV29-1 and TRBJ1-2): SAVISQKPSRDICQRGTSLTIQCQVDSQVTMMFWYRQQPGQSLTLIATANQGSEATYESGFVIDKFPISRPNLTFSTLTVSNMSPEDSSIYLCSVDGGNYGYTFGSGTRLTVV.

This clonotype came up a few times. V usage is TRBV15 and J usage is TRBJ2-3; D not certain. V gave up 2 bases and J gave up 1 base, with 7 bases separating them. The germline CDR1 and CDR2 sequences are LNHNV and YYDKDF (reference sequence). CDR3 length: 14 residues. CDR3 bases: TGTGCCACCAGCAGATCCTGGGGCACAGATACGCAGTATTTT. Translation: CATSRSWGTDTQYF.

In its sample, this clonotype was seen a few times. The rearrangement uses TRBV6-1 and TRBJ2-2; no clear D gene. This CDR3 is built from 17 residues. The germline V and J ends were trimmed by 1 base and 0 bases, with 12 bases remaining between them. The germline V gene encodes CDR1 MNHNS and CDR2 SASEGT. DNA for the CDR3: TGTGCCAGCAGTGAAGACCCTGGACCATCGAACACCGGGGAGCTGTTTTTT. This encodes CASSEDPGPSNTGELFF.

J is TRBJ2-3 and V is TRBV12-3 or TRBV12-4; 8 nucleotides match TRBD1. Losses at the gene ends were 3 bases for V and 4 bases for J; bases not matched to a gene: 6. The CDR3 spans 15 residues. Here the CDR3 reads CASSLQGAVSDTQYF. For the CDR3, the DNA is TGTGCCAGCAGTTTGCAGGGGGCTGTGTCAGATACGCAGTATTTT.

CDR3 sequence: CASQLATYEQYF. In DNA, the CDR3 is TGTGCCAGCCAGCTAGCGACCTACGAGCAGTACTTC. The chain uses TRBV2 and TRBJ2-7; a weak D match, TRBD2 (6 bases). Germline V CDR1 and CDR2: SNHLY, FYNNEI. V lost 8 bases and J lost 2, with 10 bases in between. The CDR3 has 12 amino acids. The variable domain in full, with the rest retrieved from reference TRBV2 and TRBJ2-7, is EPEVTQTPSHQVTQMGQEVILRCVPISNHLYFYWYRQILGQKVEFLVSFYNNEISEKSEIFDDQFSVERPDGSNFTLKIRSTKLEDSAMYFCASQLATYEQYFGPGTRLTVT.

As concerns this clonotype: One junction end does not reproduce the germline sequence, and a read error may be involved. The genes are TRBV3-1 and TRBJ2-1; 7 bases map to TRBD2. This CDR3 comprises 13 residues. Germline V gene data show CDR1 as LGHDT and CDR2 as YNNKEL (reference sequence). The CDR3 reads CASSQDLLTSCSF. In DNA form, the CDR3 reads TGTGCCAGCAGCCAAGATCTCTTGACTAGCTGTAGCTTC.

The rearrangement uses TRBV7-6 and TRBJ2-4, with D possibly matching TRBD2 (6 bases). The CDR3 runs to 15 residues. Germline lookup yields CDR1 SGHVS and CDR2 FNYEAQ. The V end lost 5 bases, the J end lost 7 bases, and 18 bases lay between the germline ends. The CDR3 coding sequence is TGTGCCAGCAGCCAATCGACGGGAGCCGGGAACATTCAGTACTTC. Protein product: CASSQSTGAGNIQYF. Based on the CDR3 plus reference TRBV7-6 and TRBJ2-4, the full variable domain is GAGVSQSPRYKVTKRGQDVALRCDPISGHVSLYWYRQALGQGPEFLTYFNYEAQQDKSGLPNDRFSAERPEGSISTLTIQRTEQRDSAMYRCASSQSTGAGNIQYFGAGTRLSVL.

This clonotype was recorded a few times. The chain couples TRBV29-1 to TRBJ2-3; TRBD1 might be the D (6 bases). CDR3 length: 15 residues. The ends were cut back, 0 bases at V and 6 bases at J, with 16 bases in the middle. Germline loops: CDR1 SQVTM, CDR2 ANQGSEA. The CDR3 sequence: CSVEESGTPEDTQYF. In nucleotides, the CDR3 is TGCAGCGTTGAAGAAAGTGGGACACCAGAGGATACGCAGTATTTT.

This clonotype was counted a few times. The chain combines TRBV4-1 with TRBJ1-1; 9 bases fit TRBD1. The germline V gene encodes CDR1 MGHRA and CDR2 YSYEKL. The trim removed 2 bases at V and 3 bases at J, leaving 7 bases unmatched. This CDR3 has 16 amino acids. Here the CDR3 reads CASSQLPGQGYTEAFF. DNA for the CDR3: TGCGCCAGCAGCCAACTTCCGGGACAGGGATACACTGAAGCTTTCTTT.